The text below deals with one T cell receptor (beta chain). Antigen unknown. The germline V gene encodes CDR1 KGHDR and CDR2 SFDVKD. The CDR3 loop spans 13 amino acids. V was shortened by 4 bases and J by 11 bases, with 16 bases between the two germline ends. The record originates from a study of T cell responses to AZD1222 COVID-19 vaccine. Here immunoSEQ multiplex PCR was the method, and the copy in TCRdb shows in-frame clones only, minus some. The data show tens of thousands of clones, with about four fifths seen just once and more than 12% held by the top ten. Notes on the study in general: Without day 14 samples, only post-peak T cell repertoires were studied. Unmutated variant regions reportedly attract nearly half of all spike-specific TCRs. Spike-specific TCR breadth and depth grew following two AZD1222 doses. Clonal diversity was possibly underestimated, and white British individuals and females predominated among donors.

The specimen was peripheral blood, collected 28 days after the second AZD1222 dose. The origin of this receptor is an adult who received the AZD1222 COVID-19 vaccine. The V gene is TRBV24-1, the J gene TRBJ1-1, with D possibly matching TRBD1 (6 bases). CDR3 sequence: CATSDPYRERAFF. DNA for the CDR3: TGTGCCACCAGTGACCCTTACAGGGAGCGGGCTTTCTTT.